This T cell receptor beta chain comes out of a study of cytomegalovirus exposure and HLA in healthy donors (dated 2017 in TCRdb). Background on the whole study: An earlier analysis of 587 of the donors reported approximately 300 Gb of sequence data and 117 million unique TCR beta sequences from roughly 200 million T cells. About 310 gigabases of sequencing data and tens of millions of unique TCR sequences were included in an early release covering 550 to 800 HLA-typed donors. Among the roughly 390 genotyped donors, about 83% belonged to the genetic ancestry cluster associated with self-reported Caucasian donors. The study aimed to test whether signatures of past pathogen exposure could be identified by cataloging public T cell receptors. Using immunosequencing, the study profiled T cell repertoires from about 610 subjects and related those repertoires to cytomegalovirus serostatus. Along with the roughly 670-subject first cohort, a separate validation cohort of over 90 different subjects was used. The study combined high-throughput TCR immunosequencing, statistical association of individual TCRs with disease status, and machine learning to predict cytomegalovirus infection status. A later analysis re-analyzed previously published TCR beta repertoires from 500 to 700 donors and added high-resolution HLA genotyping to study TCR occurrence patterns. The later analysis used no new phenotypic data to find candidate immune exposures, relying instead on TCR beta sequences and their occurrence across donors. An earlier analysis of nearly 600 of the donors applied high-throughput TCR beta sequencing to assess whether each TCR beta V gene segment acted as functional or pseudogenic. Alongside the repertoire data, information on donor age, sex, ethnicity and CMV serostatus was compiled. Genome-wide SNP genotypes for about three fifths of the roughly 670 donors were used in a later genetic analysis, which treated that subset as a discovery cohort. All discovery cohort repertoires had been generated on a single sequencing platform. HLA typing included class I and class II loci at four-digit resolution. The number of donors typed differed by locus, with 629-630 for A, B, C, DRB1 and DQB1, around 500 for DQA1, over 600 for DPA1, and under 490 for DPB1. A handful of DR-DQ haplotypes were handled as single units for association and clustering because linkage in the cohort was strong. Across around 400 genotyped donors of the cohort, an average of 235,054 unique TCR beta nucleotide sequences per donor were sequenced, and around 19% of those sequences were non-productive. Summary of the overall study and its limitations: The classifier was reported to diagnose cytomegalovirus status with high specificity and sensitivity in both the original and validation cohorts. Broadly in line with IMGT annotations, most TCR beta V segments showed up in productive rearrangements about 87% or about 30% of the time in an earlier analysis of a few hundred of the donors. When HLA alleles, especially DR and DQ, strongly co-occurred, TCR associations were difficult to assign to individual alleles. HLA typing was unavailable for some donors at each locus, so association tests used only the typed subset. In a later analysis, HLA-associated TCR beta chains showed more clonal expansion and lower generation probabilities than non-associated chains that were equally common. In vitro tests confirmed that a few of the cytomegalovirus-associated TCR beta chains recognize cytomegalovirus antigens. The study gave a list of more than 150 TCR beta chains associated with cytomegalovirus. This cohort had only TCR beta chains sequenced, and the lack of alpha or paired-chain data limited which features could be detected. The only immune exposure information available for the cohort was CMV serostatus. Because the 87-base-pair reads could not distinguish some IMGT-functional V segments, including TRBV6-2 and TRBV6-3, those segments were excluded. The authors suggested that the approach could potentially be generalized to other disease states and immunological phenotypes. Roughly uniform sequencing depth across donors was assumed in presence/absence analyses, although this assumption may not hold. Correlated functional status among segregating V segments might reflect linkage disequilibrium, but an unknown experimental factor could not be ruled out. While some public TCRs were present in many individuals, most TCR sequences turned up only very rarely across donors. In a later analysis, TCR association rates were found to vary across HLA loci, with the most associated TCRs seen for DRB1 alleles and the fewest for HLA-C alleles. In a later genetic analysis, a missense DCLRE1C variant was associated with V-gene and J-gene trimming of TCR beta chains, and the association was replicated in an independent cohort. According to a later analysis, parvovirus B19, influenza, CMV and Epstein-Barr virus appeared linked to several top co-occurrence clusters. A further reported finding was that TCR beta sequences accurately predicted the HLA-A and HLA-B alleles for most subjects in the first cohort. The sequencing pipeline was judged likely to have produced a cluster of highly shared sequence variants as a technical artifact. Compared with the approximately 710-donor mean, donors in an Asian-associated ancestry cluster had fewer N-insertions in productive TCRs, according to a later genetic analysis. Because counts were too low, approximately 18 rarely observed V segments, including chromosome 9 orphons, were excluded from the earlier analysis of under 650 of the donors. A later analysis associated 15,000 or so TCR beta sequences with specific HLA alleles at a false discovery rate of 0.05. In a later analysis, most CMV-associated TCR beta chains were found to appear HLA-restricted, with HLA associations seemingly driven largely by CMV exposure.

The cohort was made up of hundreds of healthy bone marrow donors. All cohort members were sampled while nominally healthy, although unrecorded immune exposures were likely present. The donor tested CMV seronegative, placing the donor among the 352 seronegative members of the cohort. A peripheral blood sample was collected from each donor, and TCR beta sequencing was performed on peripheral blood mononuclear cells. The Qiagen DNeasy Blood Extraction Kit was used to extract genomic DNA from the blood cell samples. Including cysteine and phenylalanine, the CDR3 has 17 amino acids. The CDR3 DNA has 51 bases and is translated from base 1. Relative to germline, V is missing 3 bases and J is missing 5 bases, with 11 bases of the junction outside any gene match. From the germline V gene, CDR1 is SGHVS and CDR2 is FNYEAQ. Library preparation was by the immunoSEQ multiplex PCR assay. For the multiplex PCR, a mixture combining 60 forward primers for TCR Vbeta segments and 13 reverse primers for TCR Jbeta segments was used. A multiplex PCR assay on genomic DNA amplified the CDR3 region of rearranged TCR beta genes. The amplified TCR beta libraries were sequenced on the Illumina HiSeq System as 87-base-pair reads. In the original analysis: Across the 500 to 750 repertoires, a later analysis counted tens of millions of unique TCR beta chains, around 11 million of which were shared by at least two donors. To remove PCR and sequencing errors, raw reads were error-corrected and collapsed into unique sequences using a nearest-neighbor algorithm that merged closely related sequences. Alignment of CDR3 sequences to IMGT reference sequences was used to assign V, D and J gene segments. For a sequence to be retained, a match of at least six nucleotides was required to both a V gene segment and a J gene segment. A rearrangement was called productive if the CDR3 had no stop codons and remained in frame with V and J, and every other rearrangement was called non-productive. CDR3 was defined by IMGT convention, running from the second conserved V-encoded cysteine to the conserved J-encoded phenylalanine. In an earlier analysis of more than 550 of the donors, sequences lacking an unambiguous match to a single V gene segment were excluded. In an earlier analysis of several hundred of the donors, V segments were called functional above 56.7% productive rearrangements and were called segregating when the between-donor standard deviation exceeded 5%. A statistical classification framework was built to diagnose cytomegalovirus status from the catalog of TCR beta chain sequences. In a later analysis, V and J genes were assigned by comparing TCR nucleotide sequences against IMGT/GENE-DB human TR gene sequences. The TCRdist pipeline was used in a later analysis to assign CDR3 sequences and most-parsimonious VDJ recombination scenarios. In a later analysis, each TCR beta chain was defined by its CDR3 amino acid sequence together with its V-gene family, and reads without a unique V-gene family were excluded. To address suspected cross-contamination and a sequencing artifact, a later analysis removed approximately 590 highly shared, low-generation-probability nucleotide sequences. For each public chain, a later analysis derived a clonal expansion index from normalized ranks of inferred template counts within each repertoire. In a later analysis, generation probabilities were computed with a VDJ recombination model fitted to out-of-frame rearrangements, and the resulting probabilities were checked against IGoR. Hypergeometric tests were used in a later analysis to score TCR-TCR, TCR-HLA and TCR-CMV co-occurrence, with a repertoire-size bias correction applied to the TCR pairs. A later analysis estimated false discovery rates by permuting HLA or CMV assignments 20 times. In a later analysis, co-occurring TCRs were grouped using DBSCAN, with TCRdist sequence similarity added in when clustering inside HLA-allele-positive subsets. Repertoires with fewer than 30,000 or more than 120,000 public chains, plus five repertoires with anomalous nucleotide sharing, were excluded from co-occurrence clustering. The table was pulled from immuneACCESS by TCRdb, which kept in-frame rearrangements only. Such tables lose some clones; where checked, under half of the loss comes from unresolved V genes, and the rest has no known cause. V, J and clone size are those of that table, while D and trimming were read from the DNA. This sample is represented by almost 200,000 clones; approximately 85% of them were singletons. 2.3% of the sample comes from the top ten.

In the case of this clone: Its antigen has not been determined. No base quality values were provided; no much bigger clone lies one nucleotide off.

Sequenced input: PBMCs. The origin of this receptor is a woman in her 50s in good health and CMV-seronegative. The chain is encoded by TRBV7-6 joined to TRBJ2-5; TRBD2 lines up with 11 middle nucleotides. The CDR3 corresponds to CASSLTSGTTLWETQYF. Read as DNA, the sequence is TGTGCCAGCAGCTTGACTAGCGGGACGACTCTCTGGGAGACCCAGTACTTC.